The sequence of this TCR beta chain was determined in a study of a mutant IDH1 vaccine in newly diagnosed glioma. Study-level information: Eight vaccinations were given in weeks 1, 3, 5, 7, 11, 15, 19 and 23. Vaccination followed radiotherapy alone by 4-6 weeks, or accompanied temozolomide cycles.

V was cut by 5 bases and J by 4 bases, with 17 bases left in between. CDR1 and CDR2 (germline): MDHEN, SYDVKM. The CDR3 is 15 amino acids. Regarding the study as a whole: Whatever changes occurred in top peripheral T cell clonotypes seemed unrelated to pseudoprogression.

Time point defined: week 11, during vaccination. In the vaccine, a single dose held 300 ug of the mutant IDH1 20-mer peptide, along with topical imiquimod. Newly diagnosed WHO grade 3 or 4 IDH1-mutant, ATRX-lost astrocytomas were identified in the donors. On this clone: Its antigen is unidentified.

Repertoires were generated with immunoSEQ multiplex PCR, while TCRdb's copy carries only in-frame clones and drops some. The table lists around 53,000 clones, around 90% of them singletons. The sample was PBMCs, taken from a glioma patient whose treatment included an IDH1 peptide vaccine. The sequence derives from a man aged 45 to 65 with glioma. The J gene is TRBJ1-1, the V gene TRBV28; unclear D gene. The chain's CDR3 is CASSLSTNSVTEAFF. The CDR3 bases are TGTGCCAGCAGTCTATCGACCAACTCAGTCACTGAAGCTTTCTTT.